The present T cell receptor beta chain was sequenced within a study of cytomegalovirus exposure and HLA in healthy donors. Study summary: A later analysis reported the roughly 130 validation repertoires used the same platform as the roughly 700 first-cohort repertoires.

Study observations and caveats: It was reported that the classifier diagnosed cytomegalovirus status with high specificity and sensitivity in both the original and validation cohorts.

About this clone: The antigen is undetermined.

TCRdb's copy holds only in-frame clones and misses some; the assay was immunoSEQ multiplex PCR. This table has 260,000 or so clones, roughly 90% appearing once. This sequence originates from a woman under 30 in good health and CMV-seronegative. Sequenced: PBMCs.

CDR3 bases: TGTGCCAGCAGGGAGGGACTAGCGGCGGGCGAGCAGTACTTC. This codes for CASREGLAAGEQYF. The chain is built from TRBV6-5 and TRBJ2-7, with 11 bases fitting TRBD2. This CDR3 comprises 14 residues. The V segment lost 6 bases and the J segment 6 bases; nucleotides outside the gene matches: 7. CDR1 and CDR2 (germline): MNHEY, SVGAGI.